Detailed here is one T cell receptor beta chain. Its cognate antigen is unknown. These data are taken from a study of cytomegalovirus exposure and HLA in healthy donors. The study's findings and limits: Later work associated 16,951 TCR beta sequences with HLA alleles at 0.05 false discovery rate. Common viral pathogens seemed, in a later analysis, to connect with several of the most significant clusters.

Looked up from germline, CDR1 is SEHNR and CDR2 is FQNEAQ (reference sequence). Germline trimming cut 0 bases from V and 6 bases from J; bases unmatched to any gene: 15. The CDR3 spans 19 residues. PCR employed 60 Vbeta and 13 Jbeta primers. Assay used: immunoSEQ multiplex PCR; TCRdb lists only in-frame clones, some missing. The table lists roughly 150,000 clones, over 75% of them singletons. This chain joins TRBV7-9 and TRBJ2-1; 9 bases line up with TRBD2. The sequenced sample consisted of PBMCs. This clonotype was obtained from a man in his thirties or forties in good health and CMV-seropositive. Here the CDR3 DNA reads TGTGCCAGCAGCTTAGCATCGGTCGGCGGGAGGGCCGTTCGCAATGAGCAGTTCTTC. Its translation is CASSLASVGGRAVRNEQFF.